A selection of T cell receptor beta chains follows, all from one sample in a study of blood T cell repertoires in COVID-19. Profiling relied on immunoSEQ multiplex PCR, and the TCRdb table lists in-frame clones only, not all of them. In the table there are about half a million clones, 80% to 90% of which are singletons. Sequenced: PBMCs or T cells enriched from blood (not recorded which). The receptor set was obtained from a woman between 55 and 75 years old who had recovered from COVID-19. CDR3s include the opening cysteine and the closing phenylalanine or tryptophan. Each record gives: J gene, CDR3 length, V gene, CDR3 protein.

TRBJ2-7	15	TRBV2	CASSNQGRGTYEQYF
TRBJ1-1	14	TRBV11-3	CASSPDRMNTEAFF
TRBJ2-2	18	TRBV7-2	CASSLNVLRREGTGELFF
TRBJ2-1	13	TRBV30	CAWNDRGRSEQFF
TRBJ2-2	15	TRBV10-3	CAISDGTGNTGELFF
TRBJ1-1	13	TRBV27	CASSQEDLDEAFF
TRBJ2-5	13	TRBV6-5	CASSQDYQETQYF
TRBJ1-1	15	TRBV6-6	CASTRQGQGNTEAFF
TRBJ2-5	15	TRBV3-1/TRBV3-2	CASSQVADREETQYF
TRBJ1-2	13	TRBV27	CASRSRDTYGYTF
TRBJ1-6	15	TRBV7-9	CASSLIGQGLSPLHF
TRBJ2-3	16	TRBV5-4	CASTRGVRNTGDTQYF
TRBJ1-5	14	TRBV5-1	CASSLAGPHQPQHF
TRBJ1-3	17	TRBV4-2	CASSRGQQGYSENTIYF
TRBJ1-1	14	TRBV19	CASRRTVTDTEAFF
TRBJ1-3	15	TRBV3-1/TRBV3-2	CASSQGSNSGNTIYF
TRBJ1-6	14	TRBV19	CASSPSNSGSPLHF
TRBJ2-5	14	TRBV5-1	CASSWKTNGETQYF
TRBJ2-5	15	TRBV5-1	CASSSTRGRLETQYF
TRBJ1-6	12	TRBV6-5	CASRVGNSPLHF
TRBJ2-3	15	TRBV7-8	CASSRGTGSPDTQYF
TRBJ2-2	16	TRBV2	CASRRGQGESLGELFF
TRBJ2-4	14	TRBV6-5	CASVRTGDQNIQYF
TRBJ1-4	16	TRBV4-2	CASSQEEGTVNEKLFF
TRBJ1-6	14	TRBV18	CASSPSYAGSPLHF
TRBJ2-1	16	TRBV5-1	CASSLISGGLSNEQFF
TRBJ1-1	13	TRBV5-1	CASSLAKGTEAFF
TRBJ1-3	14	TRBV15	CATSLTGSGNTIYF
TRBJ2-1	16	TRBV24-1	CATSDPQTGRGNEQFF
TRBJ2-6	15	TRBV7-9	CASSPGSSGANVLTF
TRBJ2-7	16	TRBV13	CASSFRAGINSYEQYF